The T cell receptor beta chain described here comes from a study of cytomegalovirus exposure and HLA in healthy donors. Amplification used 60 Vbeta primers and 13 Jbeta primers. TCRdb keeps only in-frame clones here, not all; method: immunoSEQ multiplex PCR. The sample contains around 130,000 clones, more than 65% of which appear only once. In germline, CDR1 is LNHDA, CDR2 SQIVND (reference sequence). The J segment lost 4 bases and the V segment lost 4 bases, leaving 2 bases of the junction unmatched. CDR3 length equals 15 residues. Broader study findings: The dataset shows that most TCR sequences were rare, while some public TCRs occurred in many donors. The classifier was said to identify cytomegalovirus status with high specificity and sensitivity. When a later analysis was performed, an Asian-associated ancestry cluster reportedly had fewer N-insertions than the roughly 640-donor mean.

Comment on this clone: No antigen is known for it.

The chain carries TRBV19 and TRBJ2-1, with 12 bases that match TRBD2. The sequenced material came from PBMCs. The origin of this receptor is a woman between 18 and 30 years old in good health and CMV-seropositive. CDR3 amino acids: CASSKGTSGYNEQFF. For the CDR3, the DNA is TGTGCCAGTAGTAAGGGGACTAGCGGGTACAATGAGCAGTTCTTC.